Sequencing of this T cell receptor (beta chain) was carried out in a study of shared clonotypes between healthy human individuals. Study at large: CD4 naive and memory got three plates each, CD8 naive two, CD8 memory one.

Findings and limits, study-wide: Non-shared clonotypes showed lower generation probabilities than clonotypes common to all four donors.

Splitting of each subset's genomic DNA was done evenly across several immunoSEQ plates. In the authors' workflow: Filtering differed since immunoSEQ provided only junctions, with no quality scores. Profiling relied on immunoSEQ multiplex PCR, and the TCRdb table lists in-frame clones only, not all of them. V, J and clone size derive from that table, while D and trimming were established from the DNA sequence. The data contain some 740,000 clones, around 92% of them singletons. Trimming left V 6 bases short and J 1 base short, with 11 bases between. The germline CDR1 and CDR2 sequences are SEHNR and FQNEAQ (reference sequence). CDR3 length: 14 residues. Comments on this clone: Its matching antigen is unknown.

Selected positively for CCR7 and CD45RO-negative, naive CD8 cells excluded terminally differentiated effector memory CD45RA+ cells. The receptor comes from a man aged 30 to 45 in good health. The chain has TRBV7-9 and TRBJ2-3, with D maybe TRBD2 (6 bases). The sample consisted of naive CD8+ T cells sorted from blood. CDR3 protein: CASRSREGTDTQYF. The CDR3 DNA follows: TGTGCCAGCAGAAGCAGGGAGGGCACAGATACGCAGTATTTT.